This entry describes one T cell receptor beta chain. This clonotype showed up just a few times. No antigen is known for it. Per-nucleotide qualities are absent, and no much larger clonotype sits a single base away. To prepare the library, 5' RACE was applied. The sequencing machine was a NextSeq 500. The TCR library protocol attached unique molecular identifiers to individual cDNA molecules to correct for sequencing error and PCR bias. Both TCR alpha and beta chains were sequenced, and tight co-correlation was observed between alpha and beta sequence abundances in each sample. The authors' pipeline ran thus. Decombinator V4 was used to annotate the V gene, J gene and CDR3 of the TCR sequences. Expanded TCRs were defined as changing significantly between any two time points under a Poisson model with p below 0.0001. TCR abundances were normalised to the total number of TCRs sequenced per sample and were expressed as counts per million. TRAV1-2 paired with TRAJ12, TRAJ20 or TRAJ33 defined MAIT TCRs, while TRAV10 paired with TRAJ18 defined iNKT TCRs. VDJdb, accessed 1 November 2021, was searched for CMV, EBV and SARS-CoV-2 annotated TCRs, with TCRs annotated for multiple antigens excluded. The public reads were reanalyzed by TCRdb: fastp trimming at Q25, MiXCR alignment, in-frame beta chains only. CDR3 protein sequences are deduplicated, and each keeps its most common genes and DNA. TCRdb, rather than the study authors, made the V and J calls. The sample contains 80,000 to 100,000 distinct CDR3 sequences, 12% to 15% of them found a single time. Together, the top ten hold 6.1% of the sample.

This entry is derived from a study of early T cells in non-severe SARS-CoV-2 infection (dated by TCRdb to the early 2020s). Broadly, across the study: Because TCR sequencing relied on bulk RNA taken from unsorted whole blood, pairing of alpha and beta chains was not possible. On the study overall, not on this receptor specifically: VDJdb matching was skewed toward anti-spike CD8 responses and likely underestimated virus-specific expansions, missing private and CD4 specificities.

Trimming takes 5 bases off V and 2 bases off J; junction bases not matched to a gene: 5. Including the terminal cysteine and phenylalanine, the CDR3 comprises 15 residues. Only the CDR3 region is kept as DNA, spanning 45 bases read in frame from base 1. CDR1 is given as SGHRS and CDR2 as YFSETQ, both from the germline V gene. Set within a cohort of healthcare workers in London, UK, this nested case-control study involved weekly PCR testing of nasopharyngeal swabs along with blood sampling. Healthcare workers were enrolled in the week of the UK lockdown, from 23 to 31 March 2020, and were followed every week for up to roughly 15 weeks.

This receptor was identified in an adult who was a healthcare worker with PCR-confirmed SARS-CoV-2 infection or an uninfected control (not recorded which). What was sequenced was whole blood. Recombination connected TRBV5-1 to TRBJ2-1; 9 bases in between match TRBD1. CDR3 loop: CASRPGTGTYNEQFF. The DNA sequence follows: TGCGCCAGCAGGCCCGGGACAGGGACCTACAATGAGCAGTTCTTC.